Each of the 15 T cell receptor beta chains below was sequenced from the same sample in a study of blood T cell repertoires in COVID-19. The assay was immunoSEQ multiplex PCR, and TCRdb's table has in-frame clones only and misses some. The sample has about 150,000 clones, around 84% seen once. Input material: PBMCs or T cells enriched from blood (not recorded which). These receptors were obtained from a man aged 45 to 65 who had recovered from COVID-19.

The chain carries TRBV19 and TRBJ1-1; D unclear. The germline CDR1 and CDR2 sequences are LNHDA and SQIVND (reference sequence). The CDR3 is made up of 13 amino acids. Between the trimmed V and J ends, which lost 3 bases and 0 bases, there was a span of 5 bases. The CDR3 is CASSIFVNTEAFF. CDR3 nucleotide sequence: TGTGCCAGTAGTATTTTCGTGAACACTGAAGCTTTCTTT. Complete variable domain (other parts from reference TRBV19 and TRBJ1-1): DGGITQSPKYLFRKEGQNVTLSCEQNLNHDAMYWYRQDPGQGLRLIYYSQIVNDFQKGDIAEGYSVSREKKESFPLTVTSAQKNPTAFYLCASSIFVNTEAFFGQGTRLTVV.

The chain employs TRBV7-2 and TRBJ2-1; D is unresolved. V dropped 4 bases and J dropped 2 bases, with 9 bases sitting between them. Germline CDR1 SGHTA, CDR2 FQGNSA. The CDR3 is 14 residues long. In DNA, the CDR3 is TGTGCCAGCAGCTCAATGACTGCCTACAATGAGCAGTTCTTC. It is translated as CASSSMTAYNEQFF. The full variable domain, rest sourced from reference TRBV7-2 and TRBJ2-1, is GAGVSQSPSNKVTEKGKDVELRCDPISGHTALYWYRQSLGQGLEFLIYFQGNSAPDKSGLPSDRFSAERTGGSVSTLTIQRTQQEDSAVYLCASSSMTAYNEQFFGPGTRLTVL.

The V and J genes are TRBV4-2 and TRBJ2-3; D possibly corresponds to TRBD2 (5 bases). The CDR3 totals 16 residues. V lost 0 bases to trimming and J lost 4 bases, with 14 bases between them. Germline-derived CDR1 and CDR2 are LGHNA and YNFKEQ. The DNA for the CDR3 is TGTGCCAGCAGCCAAGATCGAGCAGCAGCGGCAGATACGCAGTATTTT. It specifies CASSQDRAAAADTQYF.

In nucleotides, the CDR3 is TGTGCCAGCAGCCCCGACAGGGCCTATGGCTACACCTTC. This translates into CASSPDRAYGYTF. The V gene is TRBV3-1 (or the pseudogene TRBV3-2), the J gene TRBJ1-2; 7 bases agree with TRBD1. Germline loops: CDR1 LGHDT, CDR2 YNNKEL (reference sequence). The CDR3 runs 13 residues. V shed 4 bases and J 4 bases; nucleotides not matched to a gene: 3.

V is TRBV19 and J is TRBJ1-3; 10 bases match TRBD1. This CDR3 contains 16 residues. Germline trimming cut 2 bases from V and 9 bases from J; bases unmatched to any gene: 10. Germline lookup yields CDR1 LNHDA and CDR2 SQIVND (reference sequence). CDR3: CASSIRGTGESFTIYF. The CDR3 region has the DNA TGTGCCAGTAGTATACGAGGGACAGGGGAGAGTTTCACCATATATTTT.

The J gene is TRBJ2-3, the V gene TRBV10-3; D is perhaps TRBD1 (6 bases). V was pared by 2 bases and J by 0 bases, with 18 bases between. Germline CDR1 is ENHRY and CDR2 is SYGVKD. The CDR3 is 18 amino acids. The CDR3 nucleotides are TGTGCCATCAGTGAGACAACCGGGACACACACTAGCACAGATACGCAGTATTTT. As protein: CAISETTGTHTSTDTQYF.

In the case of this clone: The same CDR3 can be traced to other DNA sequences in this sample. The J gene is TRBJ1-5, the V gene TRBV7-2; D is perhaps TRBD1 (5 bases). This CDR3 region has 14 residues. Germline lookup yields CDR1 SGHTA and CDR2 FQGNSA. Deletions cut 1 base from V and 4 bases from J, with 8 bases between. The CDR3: CASSLGGGNQPQHF. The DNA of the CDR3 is TGTGCCAGCAGCTTAGGGGGGGGGAATCAGCCCCAGCATTTT.

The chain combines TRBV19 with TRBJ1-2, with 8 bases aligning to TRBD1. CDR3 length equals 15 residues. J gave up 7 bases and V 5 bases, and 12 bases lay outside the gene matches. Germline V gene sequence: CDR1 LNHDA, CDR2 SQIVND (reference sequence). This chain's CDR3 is CASSPHDRGASGYTF. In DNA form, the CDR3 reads TGTGCCAGTAGTCCGCACGACAGGGGCGCCTCTGGCTACACCTTC.

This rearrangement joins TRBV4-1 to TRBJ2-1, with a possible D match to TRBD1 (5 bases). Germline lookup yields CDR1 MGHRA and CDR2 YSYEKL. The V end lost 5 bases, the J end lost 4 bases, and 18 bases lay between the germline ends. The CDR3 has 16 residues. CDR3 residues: CASSDGEGVGYNEQFF. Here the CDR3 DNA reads TGCGCCAGCAGCGATGGAGAAGGGGTTGGGTACAATGAGCAGTTCTTC.

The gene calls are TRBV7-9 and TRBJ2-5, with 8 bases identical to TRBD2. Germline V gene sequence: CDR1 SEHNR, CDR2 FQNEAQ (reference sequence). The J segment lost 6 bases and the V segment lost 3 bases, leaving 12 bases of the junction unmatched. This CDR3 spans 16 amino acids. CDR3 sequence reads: CASSFPGGGGLKTQYF. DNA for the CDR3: TGTGCCAGCAGCTTCCCGGGAGGCGGGGGGTTGAAGACCCAGTACTTC.

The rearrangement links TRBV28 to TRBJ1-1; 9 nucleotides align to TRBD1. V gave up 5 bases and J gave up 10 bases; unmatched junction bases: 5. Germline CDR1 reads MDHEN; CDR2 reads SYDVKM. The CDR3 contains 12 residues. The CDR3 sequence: CASSLGQGRAFF. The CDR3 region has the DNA TGTGCCAGCAGTCTCGGACAGGGGAGAGCTTTCTTT. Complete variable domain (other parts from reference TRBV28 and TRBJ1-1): DVKVTQSSRYLVKRTGEKVFLECVQDMDHENMFWYRQDPGLGLRLIYFSYDVKMKEKGDIPEGYSVSREKKERFSLILESASTNQTSMYLCASSLGQGRAFFGQGTRLTVV.

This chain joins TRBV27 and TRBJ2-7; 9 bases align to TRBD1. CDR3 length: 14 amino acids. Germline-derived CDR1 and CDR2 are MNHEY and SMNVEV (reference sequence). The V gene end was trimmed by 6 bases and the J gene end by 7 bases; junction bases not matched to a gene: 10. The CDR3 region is CASRMDRGMGEQYF. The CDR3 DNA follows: TGTGCCAGCAGGATGGACAGGGGCATGGGAGAGCAGTACTTC.

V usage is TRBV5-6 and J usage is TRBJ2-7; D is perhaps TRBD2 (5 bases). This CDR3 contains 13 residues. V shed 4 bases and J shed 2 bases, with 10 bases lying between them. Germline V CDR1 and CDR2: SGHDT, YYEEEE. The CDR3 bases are TGTGCCAGCAGCCCCCCCGGGACCTACGAGCAGTACTTC. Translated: CASSPPGTYEQYF.

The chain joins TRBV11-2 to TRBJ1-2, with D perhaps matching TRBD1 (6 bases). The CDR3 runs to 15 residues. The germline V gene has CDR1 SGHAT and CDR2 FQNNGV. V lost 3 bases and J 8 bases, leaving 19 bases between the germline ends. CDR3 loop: CASSFISTGRLGYTF. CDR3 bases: TGTGCCAGCAGCTTCATTTCGACAGGCCGGTTGGGCTACACCTTC.

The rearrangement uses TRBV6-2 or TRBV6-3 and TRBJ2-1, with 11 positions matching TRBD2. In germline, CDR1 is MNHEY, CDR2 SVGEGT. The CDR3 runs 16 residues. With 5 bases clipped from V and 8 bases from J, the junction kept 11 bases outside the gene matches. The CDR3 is CASSLHSGGGLYEQFF. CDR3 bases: TGTGCCAGCAGTCTACATAGCGGGGGGGGCCTCTATGAGCAGTTCTTC.